The 28 T cell receptor beta chains presented below share a single source sample, sequenced in a study of PD-1 blockade in classical Hodgkin lymphoma. The data were produced by immunoSEQ multiplex PCR, yet TCRdb's version contains in-frame clones alone and is incomplete. The sample includes about 85,000 clones, 75% to 95% of them seen just once. Regarding time point: cycle 4 day 1 (C4D1), after five to seven weeks of nivolumab. Following autologous stem cell transplantation, relapse occurred in every patient, and exposure to brentuximab vedotin varied. Material: peripheral blood mononuclear cells (PBMCs), obtained before the fourth cycle of nivolumab. These receptors all stem from a human donor with classical Hodgkin lymphoma.

In its sample, this clone was seen once. The V gene is TRBV21-1, the J gene TRBJ2-2; the D call of TRBD1 is as the table states it, not checked on the DNA. TRBV21-1 corresponds to a pseudogene. The CDR3 length is 16 residues. CDR3 in DNA: TGTGCCAGCAGCAAAATGTACCGGACAGACACCGGGGAGCTGTTTTTT. It specifies CASSKMYRTDTGELFF.

The chain has TRBV7-3 and TRBJ2-1; D possibly corresponds to TRBD2 (6 bases). This CDR3 has 18 residues. Germline CDR1 reads SGHTA; CDR2 reads FQGTGA. V shed 0 bases and J shed 6 bases, with 21 bases lying between them. CDR3: CASSLTGGLGPHGNEQFF. DNA of the CDR3: TGTGCCAGCAGCTTAACGGGAGGTCTGGGGCCCCATGGCAATGAGCAGTTCTTC.

This sequence joins TRBV5-1 and TRBJ2-5; 7 bases are a match to TRBD2. CDR1 and CDR2 (germline): SGHRS, YFSETQ. The V segment lost 7 bases and the J segment 2 bases; nucleotides outside the gene matches: 5. There are 13 residues in the CDR3. CDR3 residues: CASGTTPQETQYF. The DNA of the CDR3 is TGCGCCAGCGGGACTACACCTCAAGAGACCCAGTACTTC.

This clone was seen once. Germline and junction disagree at one end, which may indicate a read error. The V and J genes are TRBV11-3 and TRBJ2-2; possibly TRBD2 for D (5 bases). The CDR3 spans 13 residues. Germline CDR1 reads SGHNT; CDR2 reads YENEEA. The CDR3 DNA follows: TGTGCCAGCAGCCTCTCCTTTACCGGGGAGCTGCTTTTT. Protein sequence: CASSLSFTGELLF.

This clone was detected only once. The chain links TRBV5-1 to TRBJ1-1; D remains ambiguous. Germline V gene lookup returns CDR1 SGHRS and CDR2 YFSETQ. Trimming removed 0 bases from V and 10 bases from J, with 16 bases in between. The CDR3 loop spans 14 amino acids. As DNA, the CDR3 is TGCGCCAGCAGCTTGGCTTTGGCAGCGCTAGGAGCTTTCTTT. Amino acid sequence: CASSLALAALGAFF.

V usage is TRBV6-5 and J usage is TRBJ2-7; 7 bases agree with TRBD2. V was clipped by 5 bases and J by 3 bases; unmatched bases: 10. CDR1 is MNHEY and CDR2 is SVGAGI in the germline V gene. This CDR3 comprises 15 residues. This CDR3 reads CASSPGLVGRYEQYF. The CDR3 region has the DNA TGTGCCAGCAGTCCCGGACTAGTAGGACGCTACGAGCAGTACTTC.

The rearrangement joins TRBV9 to TRBJ1-4, with 8 bases lining up with TRBD1. The germline CDR1 and CDR2 sequences are SGDLS and YYNGEE. V was pared by 4 bases and J by 7 bases, with 9 bases of the junction left unmatched. The CDR3 totals 15 residues. The CDR3 DNA is TGTGCCAGCAGCATCGGACAGGGAGGCACTGAAAAACTGTTTTTT. Protein sequence: CASSIGQGGTEKLFF.

The chain links TRBV7-9 to TRBJ2-7, with D perhaps given as TRBD1 or TRBD2 (5 bases each). Trimming took off 5 bases at V and 3 bases at J, with 11 bases between the two ends. Germline CDR1 and CDR2: SEHNR and FQNEAQ (reference sequence). The CDR3 has 13 amino acids. The CDR3 loop is CASSPGPYYEQYF. CDR3 coding DNA: TGTGCCAGCAGCCCGGGACCCTACTACGAGCAGTACTTC.

The V and J genes are TRBV19 and TRBJ1-5; no clear D. The CDR3 runs 18 residues. Germline CDR1 LNHDA, CDR2 SQIVND (reference sequence). V was cut by 7 bases and J by 0 bases, with 22 bases left in between. CDR3: CASTTPGPTVSSNQPQHF. The CDR3 nucleotides are TGTGCCAGTACTACACCCGGACCGACCGTTTCTAGCAATCAGCCCCAGCATTTT.

The chain is built from TRBV11-2 and TRBJ2-7; 8 positions match TRBD2. V dropped 6 bases and J dropped 0; count of bases not matched to a gene: 7. The CDR3 has 15 residues. Germline assignment: CDR1 SGHAT and CDR2 FQNNGV. CDR3 residues: CASRPTSDGSYEQYF. The DNA for the CDR3 is TGTGCCAGCAGACCGACTAGCGACGGCTCCTACGAGCAGTACTTC.

The chain uses TRBV28 and TRBJ1-1, with TRBD1 identical over 7 bases. The CDR3 loop spans 14 amino acids. Germline V gene sequence: CDR1 MDHEN, CDR2 SYDVKM. V lost 3 bases, J lost 4 bases, and 5 bases stayed unmatched. The CDR3 sequence: CASSFRGGITEAFF. The CDR3 DNA is TGTGCCAGCAGTTTCAGGGGGGGTATCACTGAAGCTTTCTTT.

The chain has TRBV11-2 and TRBJ2-5, with 9 bases fitting TRBD1. TRBJ2-7 matches the DNA end more closely, so the J call is doubtful. CDR3 size: 15 residues. The germline gives CDR1 SGHAT, CDR2 FQNNGV. CDR3 sequence reads: CASSLGTGGFYEQYF. The CDR3 nucleotides are TGTGCCAGCAGCTTAGGTACAGGGGGCTTTTACGAGCAGTACTTC.

This clone was observed a handful of times. The chain joins TRBV6-6 to TRBJ1-1; D unclear. The CDR3 has 14 residues. Trimming pared 6 bases from V and 0 bases from J, leaving 11 bases between. Germline V gene data show CDR1 as MNHNY and CDR2 as SVGAGI (reference sequence). DNA for the CDR3: TGTGCCAGCAGAAATTCAAGGGTGAACACTGAAGCTTTCTTT. Translation gives CASRNSRVNTEAFF.

V is TRBV19 and J is TRBJ1-4, with 7 bases aligning to TRBD1. There are 14 residues in the CDR3. In germline, CDR1 is LNHDA, CDR2 SQIVND (reference sequence). The V and J ends lost 7 bases and 3 bases, in that order; junction bases with no gene match: 5. CDR3 DNA sequence: TGTGCCAGTACCGTCGACAGGGCTAATGAAAAACTGTTTTTT. Translated, it gives CASTVDRANEKLFF.

J is TRBJ2-3 and V is TRBV7-9; D gene unclear. V was pared by 7 bases and J by 2 bases, with 16 bases between. This CDR3 is 15 amino acids long. CDR1 SEHNR and CDR2 FQNEAQ come from the germline V gene (reference sequence). The CDR3 reads CASTRQGHITDTQYF. The CDR3 DNA sequence: TGTGCCAGCACACGACAAGGCCACATCACAGATACGCAGTATTTT.

The chain combines TRBV21-1 with TRBJ2-6; no DNA check was done on the table's D call, TRBD2. TRBV21-1 is annotated as a pseudogene. This CDR3 has 21 residues. The CDR3, as DNA: TGTGCCAGCAGCAAAGGGCGACGGGTCCCCTCGAATGAAACTGGGGCCAACGTCCTGACTTTC. Its protein is CASSKGRRVPSNETGANVLTF.

The V gene is TRBV29-1, the J gene TRBJ2-5; the match to TRBD1 covers 8 bases. Germline values: CDR1 SQVTM, CDR2 ANQGSEA. V lost 2 bases and J lost 5; bases outside the gene matches: 7. The CDR3 spans 14 residues. CDR3 sequence (DNA): TGCAGCGTTGAATCAGACAGGGGTTACGAGACCCAGTACTTC. Translated: CSVESDRGYETQYF.

The genes are TRBV7-2 and TRBJ1-2; D is possibly TRBD1 (5 bases). This CDR3 is 16 amino acids long. The ends were cut back, 2 bases at V and 3 bases at J, with 16 bases in the middle. Germline CDR1 and CDR2: SGHTA and FQGNSA. The CDR3 region has the DNA TGTGCCAGCAGCTTAAAGGGGCCCCAAACCTACTATGGCTACACCTTC. Residues: CASSLKGPQTYYGYTF.

The V call is TRBV18, the J call TRBJ2-3; D ambiguous. Deletions cut 5 bases from V and 2 bases from J, with 11 bases between. Germline CDR1 reads KGHSH; CDR2 reads LQKENI. This CDR3 region has 14 residues. CDR3 loop: CASSTGQPTDTQYF. Written as DNA, the CDR3 is TGTGCCAGCTCAACCGGGCAGCCCACAGATACGCAGTATTTT.

This chain links TRBV28 with TRBJ2-6, with TRBD1 as a possible D gene (6 bases). The V gene lost 3 bases and the J gene lost 0 bases, with 24 bases spanning the gap. Germline values: CDR1 MDHEN, CDR2 SYDVKM. The CDR3 has 21 residues. The CDR3, as DNA: TGTGCCAGCAGTTTTTCCCCCTCGGACAGCTCCTTTTTCTCTGGGGCCAACGTCCTGACTTTC. Translated: CASSFSPSDSSFFSGANVLTF.

J is TRBJ1-5 and V is TRBV7-9; D unresolved. The germline V gene encodes CDR1 SEHNR and CDR2 FQNEAQ (reference sequence). Trimming pared 4 bases from V and 1 base from J, leaving 5 bases between. This CDR3 contains 13 residues. The CDR3 sequence: CASSSRSNQPQHF. The CDR3 DNA reads as TGTGCCAGCAGCTCCCGGAGCAATCAGCCCCAGCATTTT.

The V call is TRBV19, the J call TRBJ2-7; D call uncertain. Per germline, CDR1 LNHDA and CDR2 SQIVND (reference sequence). Trimming pared 3 bases from V and 3 bases from J, leaving 9 bases between. There are 13 residues in the CDR3. CDR3 region: CASSMAAYYEQYF. The CDR3 DNA reads TGTGCCAGTAGTATGGCAGCCTACTACGAGCAGTACTTC.

The rearrangement links TRBV29-1 to TRBJ1-1; D gene uncertain. The germline V and J ends were trimmed by 6 bases and 0 bases, with 17 bases remaining between them. This CDR3 is built from 15 residues. Germline V gene data show CDR1 as SQVTM and CDR2 as ANQGSEA. Here the CDR3 reads CSVLGKGVLNTEAFF. CDR3 in DNA: TGCAGCGTCTTGGGGAAGGGAGTCCTGAACACTGAAGCTTTCTTT. Filled out from reference TRBV29-1 and TRBJ1-1, the complete variable domain reads SAVISQKPSRDICQRGTSLTIQCQVDSQVTMMFWYRQQPGQSLTLIATANQGSEATYESGFVIDKFPISRPNLTFSTLTVSNMSPEDSSIYLCSVLGKGVLNTEAFFGQGTRLTVV.

The chain is built from TRBV6-5 and TRBJ1-5; D uncertain. Germline V gives CDR1 MNHEY, CDR2 SVGAGI. The V end lost 4 bases, the J end lost 0 bases, and 4 bases lay between the germline ends. The CDR3 is 13 amino acids. The CDR3, as DNA: TGTGCCAGCAGTTCCAATAGCAATCAGCCCCAGCATTTT. Translated: CASSSNSNQPQHF.

V and J are TRBV9 and TRBJ2-7; D possibly corresponds to TRBD2 (6 bases). CDR1 is SGDLS and CDR2 is YYNGEE in the germline V gene. Trimming took off 3 bases at V and 3 bases at J, with 13 bases between the two ends. The CDR3 is 14 amino acids. Here the CDR3 DNA reads TGTGCCAGCAGCGCCGGGGGTCCGGTCTACGAGCAGTACTTC. Protein: CASSAGGPVYEQYF.

This clone was found a few times. J is TRBJ1-5 and V is TRBV7-6, with D unclear. CDR3 size: 13 residues. The germline gives CDR1 SGHVS, CDR2 FNYEAQ. Trimming left V 3 bases short and J 1 base short, with 4 bases between. As DNA, the CDR3 is TGTGCCAGCAGCTTTGGCAGCAATCAGCCCCAGCATTTT. It codes for CASSFGSNQPQHF.

The gene calls are TRBV25-1 and TRBJ1-2; D remains ambiguous. V lost 4 bases and J lost 0, with 0 bases in between. CDR1 and CDR2 from the germline V gene are MGHDK and SYGVNS. This CDR3 contains 11 residues. The CDR3 DNA reads as TGTGCCAGCAGTGCTAACTATGGCTACACCTTC. This gives the protein CASSANYGYTF.

V usage is TRBV28 and J usage is TRBJ1-5, with 7 nucleotides matching TRBD1. In germline, CDR1 is MDHEN, CDR2 SYDVKM. The CDR3 covers 17 residues. V shed 5 bases and J 5 bases; nucleotides not matched to a gene: 15. CDR3 in amino acids: CASSKTRNRGADQPQHF. The CDR3 DNA reads TGTGCCAGCAGTAAGACCCGGAACAGGGGTGCCGATCAGCCCCAGCATTTT.